This T cell receptor (beta chain) was documented in a study of OX40 agonist ivuxolimab in advanced cancers. The table came from immunoSEQ multiplex PCR; TCRdb's copy has only in-frame clones and leaves some out. Of about 37,000 clones listed, more than 75% were seen once; the top ten hold 22%. It was autoimmune disease history or systemic immunosuppression that excluded patients. By share, this clone ranks as medium-sized. Its antigen remains unknown. Germline values: CDR1 SGHAT, CDR2 FQNNGV. Trimming stripped 1 base from V and 2 bases from J, with 9 bases between. This CDR3 has 14 amino acids. Regarding the study as a whole: Compared with others, partial responders at 0.1-3.0 mg/kg displayed clonal expansion among the lowest. The mean number of expanded clones was higher in CD8+ T cells than in CD4+. Clones of CD4+ and CD8+ blood T cells grew by week 6 at doses of 0.1 to 3.0 mg/kg.

The V and J genes are TRBV11-2 and TRBJ2-7; D possibly corresponds to TRBD2 (6 bases). Material: CD4+ or CD8+ T cells sorted from blood, obtained in a trial of the OX40 agonist ivuxolimab. The clonotype was recovered from an adult with an advanced solid tumor such as melanoma, head and neck, liver or kidney cancer. The CDR3, as DNA: TGTGCCAGCAGCTTAGGCGGGGAGACCTACGAGCAGTACTTC. Its protein is CASSLGGETYEQYF. The full variable domain, with the rest looked up from reference TRBV11-2 and TRBJ2-7, is EAGVAQSPRYKIIEKRQSVAFWCNPISGHATLYWYQQILGQGPKLLIQFQNNGVVDDSQLPKDRFSAERLKGVDSTLKIQPAKLEDSAVYLCASSLGGETYEQYFGPGTRLTVT.